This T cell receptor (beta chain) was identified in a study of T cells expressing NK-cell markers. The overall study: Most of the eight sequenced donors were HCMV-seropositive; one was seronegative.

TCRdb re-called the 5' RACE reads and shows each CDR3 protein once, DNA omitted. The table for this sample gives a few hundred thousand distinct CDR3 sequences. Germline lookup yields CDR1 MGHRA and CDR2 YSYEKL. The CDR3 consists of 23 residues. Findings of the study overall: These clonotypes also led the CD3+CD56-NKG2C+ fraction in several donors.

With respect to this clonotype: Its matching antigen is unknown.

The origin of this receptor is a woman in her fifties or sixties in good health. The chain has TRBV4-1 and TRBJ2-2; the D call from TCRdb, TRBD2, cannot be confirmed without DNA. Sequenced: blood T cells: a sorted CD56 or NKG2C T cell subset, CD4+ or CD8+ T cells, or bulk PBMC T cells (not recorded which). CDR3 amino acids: CASSPREWEELAGGPRNTGELFF.